Listed below are T cell receptor beta chains from one sample, sequenced in a study of CD8+ T cells in alopecia areata. TCRdb's table, derived via immunoSEQ multiplex PCR, lists solely in-frame clones and lacks some. The sample contains some 170,000 clones, 50% to 75% of which appear only once. The sequencing used CD4+ T cells sorted from blood, collected between weeks 55 and 65, from a patient treated with tofacitinib. The receptors originated from a human donor with alopecia areata. CDR3s include the opening cysteine and the closing phenylalanine or tryptophan. The D gene is left open where the match is weak. Some rows have no size entry. The others give once, few or many, or a class for an expanded clone.

j_call d_call clone_size v_call cdr3_nt cdr3_aa
TRBJ1-6 NA NA TRBV5-1 TGCGCCAGCAGCTTGGAACAGGGATATAATTCACCCCTCCACTTT CASSLEQGYNSPLHF
TRBJ1-5 NA NA TRBV4-1 TGCGCCAGCAGCCAAGTAACGGGGCCTAGCAATCAGCCCCAGCATTTT CASSQVTGPSNQPQHF
TRBJ2-7 TRBD2 few TRBV19 TGTGCCAGTAGAGCGGGGACCCGATACTCCTACGAGCAGTACTTC CASRAGTRYSYEQYF
TRBJ2-5 NA NA TRBV30 TGTGCCTGGAGCGCGGGGACCGTAGAGACCCAGTACTTC CAWSAGTVETQYF
TRBJ2-4 NA NA TRBV10-3 TGTGCCACAACGGGGGCCCAATCTGGAGGGGTTCAGTACTTC CATTGAQSGGVQYF
TRBJ2-7 TRBD2 NA TRBV4-2 TGTGCCAGCAGCCAACCCGGGACTAGCGGGGCCTACGAGCAGTACTTC CASSQPGTSGAYEQYF
TRBJ1-2 NA NA TRBV7-9 TGTGCCAGCAGCTTAGCGCCGGGACAAACCTATGGCTACACCTTC CASSLAPGQTYGYTF
TRBJ2-5 NA many TRBV2 TGTGCCAGCATCAGACACCAAGAGACCCAGTACTTC CASIRHQETQYF
TRBJ2-7 NA few TRBV9 TGTGCCAGCAGCGTAGCTACTGGAGGGACCTACGAGCAGTACTTC CASSVATGGTYEQYF
TRBJ2-5 TRBD1 NA TRBV4-1 TGCGCCAGCAGCCAGGGGGACAGGGATCGGGAGACCCAGTACTTC CASSQGDRDRETQYF
TRBJ1-6 NA few TRBV28 TGTGCCAGCAGTCCGGAGCTTAATTCACCCCTCCACTTT CASSPELNSPLHF
TRBJ1-2 TRBD1 few TRBV30 TGTGCCGGCCGACAGGGTAACTATGGCTACACCTTC CAGRQGNYGYTF
TRBJ1-2 NA NA TRBV9 TGTGCCAGCAACATAGGCCCGGGCGATGGCTACACCTTC CASNIGPGDGYTF
TRBJ1-5 NA NA TRBV2 TGTGCCAGCCGGACAGAGAACAATCAGCCCCAGCATTTT CASRTENNQPQHF
TRBJ2-5 NA NA TRBV29-1 TGCAGCGTTGAAGCCCCGGGGGAGACCCAGTACTTC CSVEAPGETQYF
TRBJ2-7 TRBD2 NA TRBV7-2 TGTGCCAGCAGCTTAGAGCGGGGGGGGCCCTACGAGCAGTACTTC CASSLERGGPYEQYF
TRBJ2-3 NA NA TRBV6-5 TGTGCCAGCAGTGCCGACAGTCTACACACGCAGTATTTT CASSADSLHTQYF
TRBJ1-5 NA NA TRBV29-1 TGCAGCGTTGAAGTGGGCAGCAATCAGCCCCAGCATTTT CSVEVGSNQPQHF
TRBJ1-5 TRBD1 NA TRBV30 TGTGCCTGGAACGGACAGGGGAGCGAGCGGCCCCAGCATTTT CAWNGQGSERPQHF
TRBJ2-7 TRBD2 NA TRBV7-9 TGTGCCAGCAGCCCCGGGCGGGGAGGGAACGAGCAGTACTTC CASSPGRGGNEQYF
TRBJ2-3 NA NA TRBV29-1 TGCAGCGCGGACACCAGGGTTGGCCGTCCAGATACGCAGTATTTT CSADTRVGRPDTQYF
TRBJ2-5 NA NA TRBV2 TGTGCCAGCAGTCGTTGGGAGACCCAGTACTTC CASSRWETQYF